This T cell receptor beta chain was obtained from a study of cytomegalovirus exposure and HLA in healthy donors (dated by TCRdb to the late 2010s). In terms of the full investigation: An earlier analysis of around 600 of the donors reported approximately 270 Gb of sequence data and 117 million unique TCR beta sequences from about 200 million T cells. About 320 gigabases of sequencing data and roughly 90 million unique TCR sequences were included in an early release covering several hundred HLA-typed donors. Among the approximately 400 genotyped donors, about 85% belonged to the genetic ancestry cluster associated with self-reported Caucasian donors. The study aimed to test whether signatures of past pathogen exposure could be identified by cataloging public T cell receptors. The study used immunosequencing to profile the T cell repertoires of approximately 640 subjects and linked those repertoires to cytomegalovirus serostatus. Besides the first cohort of hundreds of subjects, a separate validation cohort made up of over a hundred different subjects was used. To predict cytomegalovirus infection status, the study combined high-throughput TCR immunosequencing, statistical association of individual TCRs with disease status, and machine learning. To study patterns of TCR occurrence, a later analysis re-analyzed previously published TCR beta repertoires from 650 to 750 donors and added high-resolution HLA genotyping. In the later analysis, no new phenotypic data were used to find candidate immune exposures; instead, reliance was placed on TCR beta sequences and their occurrence across donors. In an earlier analysis of 550 to 700 of the donors, high-throughput TCR beta sequencing was used to judge whether each TCR beta V gene segment behaved as functional or pseudogenic. Alongside the repertoire data, information on donor age, sex, ethnicity and CMV serostatus was compiled. In a later genetic analysis, genome-wide SNP genotypes for about 55% of the roughly 700 donors were used, and that subset was treated as a discovery cohort. All discovery cohort repertoires had been generated using a single sequencing platform. Class I and class II HLA loci were covered by the typing at four-digit resolution. The number of donors typed differed by locus, with about 629-640 for A, B, C, DRB1 and DQB1, more than 500 for DQA1, some 570 for DPA1, and under 490 for DPB1. A few DR-DQ haplotypes were handled as single units for association and clustering because linkage in the cohort was strong. Across some 400 genotyped donors of the cohort, an average of approximately 240,000 unique TCR beta nucleotide sequences per donor were sequenced, and roughly 18% of those sequences were non-productive. Results the study describes overall, beyond this receptor: Correlated functional status among segregating V segments might reflect linkage disequilibrium, but an unknown experimental factor could not be ruled out. Because HLA typing was unavailable for some donors at each locus, only the typed subset was used in association tests. The sequencing pipeline was judged likely to have produced a cluster of highly shared sequence variants as a technical artifact. While some public TCRs were present in many individuals, most TCR sequences turned up only very rarely across donors. An earlier analysis of several hundred of the donors showed that most TCR beta V segments appeared in productive rearrangements either about 90% or about 30% of the time, which broadly matched IMGT annotations. This cohort had only TCR beta chains sequenced, and the lack of alpha or paired-chain data limited which features could be detected. In both the original and validation cohorts, the classifier was reported to diagnose cytomegalovirus status with high specificity and sensitivity. In a later genetic analysis, a missense DCLRE1C variant was associated with V-gene and J-gene trimming of TCR beta chains, and the association was replicated in an independent cohort. The only immune exposure information available for the cohort was CMV serostatus. According to the authors, the approach could potentially be generalized to other disease states and immunological phenotypes. Assigning TCR associations to individual alleles was difficult when HLA alleles, especially DR and DQ, strongly co-occurred. According to a later genetic analysis, donors in an Asian-associated ancestry cluster had fewer N-insertions in productive TCRs than the roughly 670-donor mean. In a later analysis, TCR association rates were found to vary across HLA loci, with the most associated TCRs seen for DRB1 alleles and the fewest for HLA-C alleles. Sequencing depth was assumed to be roughly uniform across donors in the presence/absence analyses, though that assumption may not hold. Several of the top co-occurrence clusters appeared to be linked to parvovirus B19, influenza, CMV and Epstein-Barr virus, according to a later analysis. A later analysis associated roughly 17,000 TCR beta sequences with specific HLA alleles at a false discovery rate of 0.05. In the study, some 180 TCR beta chains were listed as associated with cytomegalovirus. A further reported finding was that TCR beta sequences accurately predicted the HLA-A and HLA-B alleles for most subjects in the first cohort. In vitro tests confirmed that a few of the cytomegalovirus-associated TCR beta chains recognize cytomegalovirus antigens. Compared with equally common non-associated chains, HLA-associated TCR beta chains in a later analysis were more clonally expanded and had lower generation probabilities. According to a later analysis, most CMV-associated TCR beta chains appeared to be HLA-restricted, and the HLA associations seemed to be driven largely by CMV exposure. Over 15 rarely observed V segments, including chromosome 9 orphons, were excluded from the earlier analysis of approximately 500 of the donors because counts were too low. The 87-base-pair reads could not distinguish some IMGT-functional V segments, including TRBV6-2 and TRBV6-3, so those segments were excluded.

The library was obtained by the immunoSEQ multiplex PCR assay. For the multiplex PCR, a mixture combining 60 forward primers for TCR Vbeta segments and 13 reverse primers for TCR Jbeta segments was used. The CDR3 region of rearranged TCR beta genes was amplified from genomic DNA with a multiplex PCR assay. Amplified TCR beta libraries were sequenced as 87-base-pair reads on the Illumina HiSeq System. From the authors' description of their analysis: Across the 500 to 850 repertoires, a later analysis counted some 80 million unique TCR beta chains, around 10 million of which were shared by at least two donors. A nearest-neighbor algorithm error-corrected the raw reads and collapsed the reads into unique sequences, merging closely related sequences to remove PCR and sequencing errors. Alignment of CDR3 sequences to IMGT reference sequences was used to assign V, D and J gene segments. For a sequence to be retained, a match of at least six nucleotides was required to both a V gene segment and a J gene segment. Rearrangements were called productive when the CDR3 lacked stop codons and stayed in frame with V and J; all others were non-productive. Following IMGT convention, CDR3 was defined as the stretch from the second conserved V-encoded cysteine up to the conserved J-encoded phenylalanine. The earlier analysis of some 600 of the donors excluded sequences that lacked an unambiguous match to a single V gene segment. In an earlier analysis of approximately 610 of the donors, V segments were called functional above 56.7% productive rearrangements and were called segregating when the between-donor standard deviation exceeded 5%. To diagnose cytomegalovirus status from the catalog of TCR beta chain sequences, a statistical classification framework was built. V and J gene assignment, in a later analysis, came from comparing TCR nucleotide sequences with IMGT/GENE-DB human TR gene sequences. In a later analysis, CDR3 sequences and most-parsimonious VDJ recombination scenarios were assigned using the TCRdist pipeline. A later analysis defined each TCR beta chain by its CDR3 amino acid sequence plus V-gene family, and excluded reads lacking a unique V-gene family. As a way to deal with suspected cross-contamination and a sequencing artifact, a later analysis dropped nearly 600 nucleotide sequences that were highly shared and had low generation probability. For each public chain, a later analysis derived a clonal expansion index from normalized ranks of inferred template counts within each repertoire. In a later analysis, generation probabilities were computed using a VDJ recombination model fitted to out-of-frame rearrangements, and the results were checked against IGoR. A later analysis scored TCR-TCR, TCR-HLA and TCR-CMV co-occurrence with hypergeometric tests, applying a repertoire-size bias correction to TCR pairs. To estimate false discovery rates, a later analysis permuted the HLA or CMV assignments 20 times. A later analysis grouped co-occurring TCRs with DBSCAN, adding TCRdist sequence similarity when clustering within HLA-allele-positive subsets. Repertoires with fewer than 30,000 or more than 120,000 public chains, plus five repertoires with anomalous nucleotide sharing, were excluded from co-occurrence clustering. TCRdb re-hosts the immuneACCESS table, in-frame sequences only. Its copies lack some clones; in the studies checked, an unresolved V gene accounts for under half of them, and the cause for the rest is not known. The V and J calls and clone size are taken from that table; D and trimming were inferred from the DNA. In all, the sample holds roughly 140,000 clones, and about four fifths of those were seen once. The ten largest account for roughly 4% of the sample.

CDR1 LGHNA and CDR2 YNFKEQ were looked up in the germline V gene. From its cysteine to its phenylalanine, the CDR3 spans 14 amino acids. Only the CDR3 region is kept as DNA, spanning 42 bases read in frame from base 1. In total, 666 healthy bone marrow donors made up the cohort. At the time of sampling, every cohort member was nominally healthy, though immune exposures that went unrecorded were likely present. The donor tested CMV seropositive, placing the donor among the approximately 290 seropositive members of the cohort. Each donor provided a peripheral blood sample, and peripheral blood mononuclear cells were used for TCR beta sequencing. Genomic DNA extraction from the blood cell samples was performed with the Qiagen DNeasy Blood Extraction Kit. On this clone itself: Its antigen is unknown. Relative to the germline gene, one junction end is altered; a read error may explain this. Other nucleotide sequences from this sample produce the same CDR3.

This TCR was recovered from a woman between 35 and 50 years old in good health and CMV-seropositive. The sequenced sample consisted of PBMCs. The chain joins TRBV4-2 to TRBJ1-1, and TRBD1 matches 7 of the central bases. The DNA sequence is TGTGCTAGCAGCCAAGACAGGGTGAACACTGAAGCTTTCTTT. It encodes CASSQDRVNTEAFF.